This T cell receptor beta chain derives from a study of CD8 T cells in ankylosing spondylitis. Study-level points and caveats: Seemingly distinctive of ankylosing spondylitis blood was a TCR beta motif formed by eight highly homologous variants.

As regards this clonotype: Antigen: not known.

TCRdb re-derived calls from the 5' RACE reads in MiXCR, one entry per CDR3 protein. The sample carries under 250,000 distinct CDR3 sequences, 5.5% to 7.5% recorded once. CDR3 length: 13 amino acids. The V end was cut by 6 bases, the J end by 7 bases, with 12 bases between. Germline CDR1 is MNHNY and CDR2 is SVGAGI (reference sequence). This TCR derives from a male donor with ankylosing spondylitis. Sequencing was done on a sample of blood, either unsorted or a sorted T cell fraction (not recorded which). This chain joins TRBV6-6 and TRBJ2-2; a weak D match, TRBD1 (5 bases). The CDR3 region is CASSPQGGGELFF. In DNA form, the CDR3 reads TGTGCCAGCAGCCCGCAGGGCGGCGGGGAGCTGTTTTTT.